This T cell receptor (beta chain) was obtained from a study of cytomegalovirus exposure and HLA in healthy donors listed by TCRdb under 2017. A note on the overall study: An earlier analysis of approximately 550 of the donors reported 250 to 350 Gb of sequence data and 100 million to 130 million unique TCR beta sequences from about 180 million T cells. An early release covering about 600 HLA-typed donors comprised about 290 gigabases of sequencing data and roughly 85 million unique TCR sequences. Of the roughly 390 genotyped donors, about 80% fell in the genetic ancestry cluster associated with self-reported Caucasian donors. The study aimed to test whether cataloging public T cell receptors could reveal signatures of past pathogen exposure. The study profiled the T cell repertoires of 500 to 800 subjects by immunosequencing and related them to cytomegalovirus serostatus. In addition to the first cohort of 650 to 750 subjects, a separate validation cohort of under 150 different subjects was used. To predict cytomegalovirus infection status, the study brought together high-throughput TCR immunosequencing, statistical association of individual TCRs with disease status, and machine learning. A later analysis re-analyzed previously published TCR beta repertoires from approximately 670 donors and added high-resolution HLA genotyping to study TCR occurrence patterns. Rather than drawing on any new phenotypic data, the later analysis identified candidate immune exposures from TCR beta sequences and the way those sequences occurred across donors. In an earlier analysis of 587 of the donors, high-throughput TCR beta sequencing was used to judge whether each TCR beta V gene segment behaved as functional or pseudogenic. Donor age, sex, ethnicity and CMV serostatus were compiled together with the repertoire data. A later genetic analysis took genome-wide SNP genotypes for about 55% of the 666 donors and used that subset as a discovery cohort. Every discovery cohort repertoire had been produced on one sequencing platform. Class I and class II HLA loci were covered by the typing at four-digit resolution. Typing coverage varied by locus: roughly 629-630 donors for A, B, C, DRB1 and DQB1; around 560 for DQA1; around 570 for DPA1; approximately 490 for DPB1. Because of strong linkage in the cohort, roughly 5 DR-DQ haplotypes were treated as single units for association and clustering. Among 350 to 400 genotyped donors of the cohort, an average of around 240,000 unique TCR beta nucleotide sequences were sequenced per donor, 15% to 20% of them non-productive.

This clone was counted a few times. What this receptor recognizes is not known. No much larger clone is present one base from it, and per-base qualities are unavailable. On the study overall, not on this receptor specifically: In a later analysis, some 18,000 TCR beta sequences were associated with specific HLA alleles at a false discovery rate of 0.05. Linkage disequilibrium might explain the correlated functional status among segregating V segments, but an unknown experimental factor could not be excluded. In a later analysis, the rate of TCR association differed among HLA loci, with DRB1 alleles having the most associated TCRs and HLA-C alleles having the fewest. The sequencing pipeline was judged likely to have produced a cluster of highly shared sequence variants as a technical artifact. The only immune exposure information available for the cohort was CMV serostatus. According to the authors, the approach could potentially be generalized to other disease states and immunological phenotypes. Roughly uniform sequencing depth across donors was assumed in presence/absence analyses, although this assumption may not hold. A further reported finding was that TCR beta sequences accurately predicted the HLA-A and HLA-B alleles for most subjects in the first cohort. A total of 150 to 200 TCR beta chains were listed by the study as associated with cytomegalovirus. Most TCR sequences were seen in very few donors, while some public TCRs were found in many individuals. Compared with equally common non-associated chains, HLA-associated TCR beta chains in a later analysis were more clonally expanded and had lower generation probabilities. The earlier analysis of about 600 of the donors excluded some 15 rarely observed V segments, including chromosome 9 orphons, because counts were too low. According to a later genetic analysis, donors in an Asian-associated ancestry cluster had fewer N-insertions in productive TCRs than the roughly 670-donor mean. Three of the identified cytomegalovirus-associated TCR beta chains were confirmed in vitro to be specific for cytomegalovirus antigens. When HLA alleles, especially DR and DQ, strongly co-occurred, attributing TCR associations to individual alleles was difficult. This cohort had only TCR beta chains sequenced, and the lack of alpha or paired-chain data limited which features could be detected. A later analysis found that most CMV-associated TCR beta chains appeared HLA-restricted, with HLA associations seemingly driven largely by CMV exposure. Because some donors lacked HLA typing at each locus, the association tests relied only on the typed subset. Several of the top co-occurrence clusters appeared to be linked to parvovirus B19, influenza, CMV and Epstein-Barr virus, according to a later analysis. In an earlier analysis of around 500 of the donors, most TCR beta V segments appeared in productive rearrangements about 90% or about 30% of the time, broadly matching IMGT annotations. Some IMGT-functional V segments, including TRBV6-2 and TRBV6-3, could not be distinguished by the 87-base-pair reads and were therefore excluded. Cytomegalovirus status was reported to be diagnosed by the classifier with high specificity and sensitivity in both the original and validation cohorts. V-gene and J-gene trimming of TCR beta chains was associated with a missense DCLRE1C variant in a later genetic analysis, and the association was replicated in an independent cohort.

The cohort was made up of approximately 700 healthy bone marrow donors. All cohort members were sampled while nominally healthy, although unrecorded immune exposures were likely present. The donor was CMV seronegative and was included in the group of under 450 seronegative cohort members. Each donor provided a peripheral blood sample, and peripheral blood mononuclear cells were used for TCR beta sequencing. Genomic DNA extraction from the blood cell samples was performed with the Qiagen DNeasy Blood Extraction Kit. The CDR3 covers 14 residues, taking in both the cysteine and the phenylalanine. Kept here is only the CDR3 DNA, which spans 42 bases and is read in frame from base 1. In the germline V gene, CDR1 corresponds to SGDLS and CDR2 to YYNGEE. The junction shows trimming of 0 bases on V and 6 bases on J, plus 12 bases between the germline ends. Preparation of the library involved the immunoSEQ multiplex PCR assay. For the multiplex PCR, a mixture combining 60 forward primers for TCR Vbeta segments and 13 reverse primers for TCR Jbeta segments was used. The CDR3 region of rearranged TCR beta genes was amplified from genomic DNA by a multiplex PCR assay. The Illumina HiSeq System was used to sequence the amplified TCR beta libraries as 87-base-pair reads. Per the source publication's procedure: In a later analysis, around 80 million unique TCR beta chains were counted across the approximately 670 repertoires, and around 10 million of these chains were shared by at least two donors. To remove PCR and sequencing errors, raw reads were error-corrected and collapsed into unique sequences using a nearest-neighbor algorithm that merged closely related sequences. Alignment of CDR3 sequences to IMGT reference sequences was used to assign V, D and J gene segments. Each retained sequence needed at least a six-nucleotide match to both a V gene segment and a J gene segment. A rearrangement counted as productive if the CDR3 had no stop codons and remained in frame with V and J, and every other rearrangement counted as non-productive. Following IMGT convention, CDR3 was defined as the stretch from the second conserved V-encoded cysteine to the conserved J-encoded phenylalanine. In an earlier analysis of 550 to 650 of the donors, sequences lacking an unambiguous match to a single V gene segment were excluded. An earlier analysis of 587 of the donors classified V segments as functional when productive rearrangements were above 56.7% and as segregating when the standard deviation between donors was above 5%. A statistical classification framework was built to diagnose cytomegalovirus status from the catalog of TCR beta chain sequences. In a later analysis, V and J genes were assigned by comparing TCR nucleotide sequences against IMGT/GENE-DB human TR gene sequences. In a later analysis, CDR3 sequences and most-parsimonious VDJ recombination scenarios were assigned using the TCRdist pipeline. A later analysis defined each TCR beta chain by its CDR3 amino acid sequence plus V-gene family, and excluded reads lacking a unique V-gene family. As a way to deal with suspected cross-contamination and a sequencing artifact, a later analysis dropped hundreds of nucleotide sequences that were highly shared and had low generation probability. A later analysis calculated a clonal expansion index for each public chain from normalized within-repertoire ranks of inferred template counts. In a later analysis, generation probabilities were computed with a VDJ recombination model fitted to out-of-frame rearrangements, and the resulting probabilities were checked against IGoR. Hypergeometric tests were used in a later analysis to score TCR-TCR, TCR-HLA and TCR-CMV co-occurrence, with a repertoire-size bias correction applied to the TCR pairs. False discovery rates were estimated in a later analysis by permuting HLA or CMV assignments 20 times. In a later analysis, co-occurring TCRs were grouped using DBSCAN, with TCRdist sequence similarity added in when clustering inside HLA-allele-positive subsets. Repertoires with fewer than 30,000 or more than 120,000 public chains, plus five repertoires with anomalous nucleotide sharing, were excluded from co-occurrence clustering. The source is immuneACCESS, and TCRdb retained only in-frame sequences with V and J called. Part of the clones is not carried over; for the studies checked, unresolved V genes explain less than half of this, and the remainder is unexplained. Clone size and the V and J calls come from that table; the DNA yielded D and trimming. This sample has about 200,000 clones in its table, and 65% to 80% of those were observed once. The biggest ten clones account for roughly 0.22% of the sample.

Sequenced material: PBMCs. The chain is made from TRBV9 and TRBJ1-2, and perhaps TRBD1 as D gene, on 6 matching bases. The TCR sequence derives from a girl aged 2 to 10 in good health and CMV-seronegative. The DNA sequence is given as TGTGCCAGCAGCGTAGTACCGGGGGGCGATGGCTACACCTTC. It is translated as CASSVVPGGDGYTF.